The clone carrying this T cell receptor (beta chain) was picked up many times. This specimen comes from a study of T-cell reconstitution after alpha-beta-depleted transplantation in children. The germline CDR1 and CDR2 sequences are SQVTM and ANQGSEA. The V end lost 6 bases, the J end lost 8 bases, and 14 bases lay between the germline ends. The CDR3 is 12 residues long. A TCRbeta library incorporating unique molecular identifiers was prepared. TCRdb analysed the PCR reads with MiXCR anew, one entry per CDR3 protein. The table lists 600,000 to 700,000 distinct CDR3 sequences, 15% to 20% of them singletons.

This chain links TRBV29-1 with TRBJ2-4; D is possibly TRBD2 (6 bases). Sequences were derived from PBMCs from the stem cell graft donor, sampled from the stem cell graft. This clonotype was sampled from a human donor who donated a stem cell graft to a child with acute myeloid leukemia. This CDR3 reads CSVEGVGDIQYF. The CDR3 DNA reads TGCAGCGTGGAGGGAGTGGGGGACATTCAGTACTTC.